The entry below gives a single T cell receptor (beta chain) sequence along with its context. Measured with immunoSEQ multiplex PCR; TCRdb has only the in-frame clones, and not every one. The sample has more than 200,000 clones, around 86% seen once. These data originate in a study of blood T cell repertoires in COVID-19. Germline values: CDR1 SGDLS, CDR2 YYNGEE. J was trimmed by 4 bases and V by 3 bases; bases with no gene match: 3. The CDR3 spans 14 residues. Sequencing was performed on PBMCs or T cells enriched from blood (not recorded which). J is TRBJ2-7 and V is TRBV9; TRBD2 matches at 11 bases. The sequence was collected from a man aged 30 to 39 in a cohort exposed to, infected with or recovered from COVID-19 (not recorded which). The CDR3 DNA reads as TGTGCCAGCAGCGGACTAGCGGGACCATACGAGCAGTACTTC. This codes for CASSGLAGPYEQYF.